Listed below are T cell receptor beta chains from one sample, sequenced in a study of blood T cell repertoires in COVID-19. Using immunoSEQ multiplex PCR, the repertoire was profiled, and TCRdb retains in-frame clones only, with some absent. The sample holds around 260,000 clones, about 87% seen once. Sample: peripheral blood. Source of these receptors: a man aged 55 to 70 who had recovered from COVID-19. The conserved cysteine and the conserved F or W are not part of the CDR3 here.

>TRBV5-1|TRBJ2-3|13
ASSLTGSGVDTQY
>TRBV2|TRBJ1-5|14
ASSQRQGGGNQPQH
>TRBV11-1|TRBJ2-3|13
ASSSRDNTLDTQY
>TRBV4-2|TRBJ2-1|13
ASSQAGESDNEQF
>TRBV24-1|TRBJ2-7|15
ATSDLSPTVSSYEQY
>TRBV3-1/TRBV3-2|TRBJ1-2|10
ASTYRGYGYT
>TRBV12-3/TRBV12-4|TRBJ2-5|11
ASSQSTGETQY
>TRBV5-4|TRBJ2-5|12
ASSADRGRETQY
>TRBV21-1|TRBJ2-3|14
ASSKVGGSVTDTQY
>TRBV2|TRBJ2-1|13
ASKNLASGGNEQF
>TRBV18|TRBJ1-2|13
ASSQPGQAFYGYT
>TRBV6-5|TRBJ2-1|14
ASSYSGTGAYNEQF
>TRBV2|TRBJ1-2|11
ASTGTGGYGYT
>TRBV5-6|TRBJ2-7|15
ASSQGVGQGGGYEQY
>TRBV10-1|TRBJ1-1|11
ASSERQGTEAF
>TRBV2|TRBJ2-5|12
ASSAEWAKETQY
>TRBV12-3/TRBV12-4|TRBJ1-4|11
ASSLSGVEKLF
>TRBV9|TRBJ2-3|14
ASSAQRLGAGDTQY
>TRBV25-1|TRBJ1-2|13
ASSDTDRGFYGYT
>TRBV5-5|TRBJ2-5|12
ASSFGHREETQY
>TRBV12-3/TRBV12-4|TRBJ2-7|10
ASGPWGDEQY
>TRBV5-1|TRBJ1-1|13
ASSLKQGKNTEAF
>TRBV19|TRBJ1-5|12
ASSIAGSDQPQH
>TRBV9|TRBJ2-3|13
ASSARGDRTDTQY
>TRBV14|TRBJ2-5|16
ASSQVRTSPVSQETQY
>TRBV29-1|TRBJ2-7|10
SVRPTGREQY
>TRBV9|TRBJ2-2|14
ASSVRVDRNTGELF
>TRBV2|TRBJ1-3|13
ASSDLEPSGNTIY
>TRBV15|TRBJ2-3|14
ATSRRTGGSPDTQY
>TRBV9|TRBJ2-1|14
ASSPQGGGFYNEQF